These 27 T cell receptor beta chains came from one sample sequenced in a study of T cells in Graves' hyperthyroidism and ophthalmopathy. RNA transcripts served as the template for amplifying TCR beta CDR3 regions. With the HTBI primer set, the TCR CDR3 went through a first round of RT-PCR. TCRdb itself ran the multiplex PCR reads through MiXCR, one entry per CDR3 protein. In the table there are over 400,000 distinct CDR3 sequences, approximately 23% of which are singletons. The sample comprised blood. The receptor set was obtained from a woman in her seventies with Graves' ophthalmopathy.

This clonotype came up a few times. The chain couples TRBV7-3 to TRBJ2-3; D could derive from TRBD1 or TRBD2 (5 bases each). V shed 1 base and J shed 4 bases, with 9 bases lying between them. Germline V lookup: CDR1 SGHTA, CDR2 FQGTGA. This CDR3 spans 14 amino acids. The CDR3 DNA follows: TGTGCCAGCAGCTTAAATGGGGGTCCAGATACGCAGTATTTT. Its translation is CASSLNGGPDTQYF.

This clonotype was seen only a few times. The chain has TRBV7-2 and TRBJ1-3, with D perhaps matching TRBD1 (5 bases). V dropped 5 bases and J dropped 0 bases, with 14 bases sitting between them. CDR3 length: 16 amino acids. The germline CDR1 and CDR2 sequences are SGHTA and FQGNSA. The CDR3 sequence is CASSPRGSISGNTIYF. DNA of the CDR3: TGTGCCAGCAGCCCCCGGGGGTCTATCTCTGGAAACACCATATATTTT.

This clonotype appeared a few times. The chain links TRBV4-1 to TRBJ2-7; TRBD1 agrees at 7 bases. Germline CDR1 is MGHRA and CDR2 is YSYEKL. The CDR3 length is 15 residues. V lost 2 bases, J lost 3 bases, and 7 bases stayed unmatched. CDR3 in DNA: TGCGCCAGCAGCCAACTCCTGACAGGGAACTACGAGCAGTACTTC. Amino acids: CASSQLLTGNYEQYF.

Of note for this clonotype: At one of its ends the junction is not consistent with the germline gene, which may arise from a read error. The chain employs TRBV5-8 and TRBJ2-7, with TRBD1 matching 10 bases. Germline-derived CDR1 and CDR2 are SGHTS and YDEGEE. This CDR3 contains 17 residues. The CDR3 DNA reads as TGCGCCAGCAGCCTCCGAGCCGGGGGACAGGGGATGAGGGAGCAGTACTTC. It codes for CASSLRAGGQGMREQYF.

There are many counts of this clonotype. The chain links TRBV6-1 to TRBJ2-3, with D possibly being TRBD1 (6 bases). V was pared by 6 bases and J by 4 bases, with 11 bases between. Per the germline V gene, CDR1 is MNHNS and CDR2 is SASEGT. This CDR3 contains 13 residues. This CDR3 reads CASRPQGADTQYF. In DNA, the CDR3 is TGTGCCAGCAGACCACAGGGTGCAGATACGCAGTATTTT.

Here the CDR3 reads CASSLNPQGVGSPLHF. The CDR3, as DNA: TGTGCCAGCAGCTTAAACCCGCAGGGGGTAGGGTCACCCCTCCACTTT. The chain employs TRBV7-3 and TRBJ1-6, with TRBD1 matching over 7 bases. The CDR3 contains 16 residues. Per the germline V gene, CDR1 is SGHTA and CDR2 is FQGTGA. The V segment lost 1 base and the J segment 10 bases; nucleotides outside the gene matches: 10.

V usage is TRBV10-3 and J usage is TRBJ2-3; TRBD2 matches 7 bases. The germline gives CDR1 ENHRY, CDR2 SYGVKD. V shed 4 bases, J shed 3 bases, and the junction held 7 bases outside the gene matches. The CDR3 extends over 15 amino acids. The chain's CDR3 is CAISGNGGRTDTQYF. The DNA of the CDR3 is TGTGCCATCAGTGGGAACGGGGGGAGAACAGATACGCAGTATTTT.

This chain joins TRBV6-2 or TRBV6-3 and TRBJ2-4, with 10 bases identical to TRBD2. Losses at the gene ends were 2 bases for V and 9 bases for J; bases not matched to a gene: 4. Germline V CDR1 and CDR2: MNHEY, SVGEGT. This CDR3 is 14 amino acids long. As DNA, the CDR3 is TGTGCCAGCAGTTACCTAGCGGGAGCGAGCATTCAGTACTTC. It codes for CASSYLAGASIQYF.

In this sample, this clonotype turned up a few times. The V and J genes are TRBV11-3 and TRBJ2-1; D may be TRBD1 or TRBD2 (5 bases each). The CDR3 totals 12 residues. The germline V gene encodes CDR1 SGHNT and CDR2 YENEEA. Trimming cost V 5 bases and J 7 bases, with 9 bases left between them. CDR3 region: CASSPGRNEQFF. DNA for the CDR3: TGTGCCAGCAGCCCGGGGCGTAATGAGCAGTTCTTC.

Ten or more counts support this clonotype. The chain recombines TRBV12-3 or TRBV12-4 with TRBJ2-7; D is possibly TRBD2 (5 bases). V lost 3 bases to trimming and J lost 0 bases, with 12 bases between them. CDR3 size: 15 residues. The CDR3 DNA reads TGTGCCAGCAGTTTGTCCAGCGGCAGCTCCTACGAGCAGTACTTC. This translates into CASSLSSGSSYEQYF.

The genes are TRBV4-1 and TRBJ1-3; 7 bases line up with TRBD1. Trimming removed 3 bases from V and 2 bases from J; junction bases left unmatched: 1. The CDR3 sequence is 14 residues long. CDR1 and CDR2 from the germline V gene are MGHRA and YSYEKL. DNA of the CDR3: TGCGCCAGCAGCCACCAGGGGGCTGGAAACACCATATATTTT. Translation gives CASSHQGAGNTIYF.

This clonotype was detected a few times. The V and J genes are TRBV7-9 and TRBJ2-5; TRBD2 might be the D (7 bases). Germline-derived CDR1 and CDR2 are SEHNR and FQNEAQ (reference sequence). The V end lost 5 bases, the J end lost 2 bases, and 21 bases lay between the germline ends. CDR3 length: 17 amino acids. The CDR3 here is CASSPPGGGKGQETQYF. The CDR3 nucleotides are TGTGCCAGCAGCCCCCCTGGGGGGGGCAAGGGGCAAGAGACCCAGTACTTC.

This chain joins TRBV12-3 or TRBV12-4 and TRBJ2-3, with D tentatively TRBD1 (6 bases). Between the trimmed V and J ends, which lost 7 bases and 1 base, there was a span of 15 bases. The CDR3 length is 15 residues. The CDR3 DNA reads as TGTGCCAGCACGAGGGGGTCCCGGGGCACAGATACGCAGTATTTT. Its translation: CASTRGSRGTDTQYF.

This clonotype was detected a few times. The rearrangement uses TRBV2 and TRBJ1-6, with unresolved D. Germline CDR1 and CDR2: SNHLY and FYNNEI. Between the trimmed V and J ends, which lost 5 bases and 13 bases, there was a span of 12 bases. This CDR3 contains 12 residues. DNA for the CDR3: TGTGCCAGCAGTCGATTTAGGATGCCCCTCCACTTT. This gives the protein CASSRFRMPLHF.

This chain joins TRBV6-1 and TRBJ1-6; 7 positions match TRBD1. J gave up 9 bases and V 11 bases, and 7 bases lay outside the gene matches. Germline V gene data show CDR1 as MNHNS and CDR2 as SASEGT. The CDR3 has 12 residues. The CDR3 region has the DNA TGTGCCGCCAGACAGGGCGGTTCACCCCTCCACTTT. The encoded protein is CAARQGGSPLHF.

This clonotype was seen a handful of times. The V call is TRBV2, the J call TRBJ2-7; TRBD1 agrees at 7 bases. J gave up 5 bases and V 1 base, and 8 bases lay outside the gene matches. Germline-derived CDR1 and CDR2 are SNHLY and FYNNEI. The CDR3 is 15 amino acids. CDR3 nucleotides: TGTGCCAGCAGTGAAGTTGGACAGGTATCCCACGAGCAGTACTTC. It is translated as CASSEVGQVSHEQYF.

This chain links TRBV4-3 with TRBJ1-2, with D unresolved. V shed 1 base and J shed 3 bases, with 9 bases lying between them. The germline V gene encodes CDR1 LGHNA and CDR2 YSLEER. There are 14 residues in the CDR3. CDR3 DNA: TGCGCCAGCAGCCAAGGGGAGGGTGACTATGGCTACACCTTC. It codes for CASSQGEGDYGYTF.

This clonotype was observed once. The rearrangement joins TRBV5-6 to TRBJ1-1, with D unclear. Germline assignment: CDR1 SGHDT and CDR2 YYEEEE. The CDR3 sequence is 15 residues long. V shed 0 bases and J shed 0 bases, with 9 bases lying between them. CDR3 amino acids: CASSLAWPVNTEAFF. DNA of the CDR3: TGTGCCAGCAGCTTGGCCTGGCCGGTGAACACTGAAGCTTTCTTT.

The chain recombines TRBV15 with TRBJ1-2; D might be TRBD1 (5 bases). The germline V gene encodes CDR1 LNHNV and CDR2 YYDKDF (reference sequence). V was clipped by 5 bases and J by 3 bases, with 10 bases between them. This CDR3 has 13 residues. The DNA for the CDR3 is TGTGCCACCAGCGGGGACGGATACTATGGCTACACCTTC. As protein: CATSGDGYYGYTF.

This clonotype showed up just a few times. The rearrangement joins TRBV30 to TRBJ1-4; possibly TRBD1 for D (5 bases). This CDR3 spans 16 amino acids. Per germline, CDR1 GTSNPN and CDR2 SVGIG (reference sequence). Between the trimmed V and J ends, which lost 7 bases and 3 bases, there was a span of 21 bases. CDR3 in DNA: TGTGCCTCCAGCTCGGGACCCACCGGGGCTAATGAAAAACTGTTTTTT. Residues: CASSSGPTGANEKLFF.

This sequence joins TRBV11-2 and TRBJ1-1; maybe TRBD1 (5 bases). Trimming removed 0 bases from V and 4 bases from J, with 21 bases in between. CDR1 SGHAT and CDR2 FQNNGV come from the germline V gene. This CDR3 is 18 amino acids long. The CDR3 protein is CASSLDLPGFGIGTEAFF. In DNA form, the CDR3 reads TGTGCCAGCAGCTTAGATCTCCCAGGGTTTGGGATTGGCACTGAAGCTTTCTTT. Drawing the rest from reference TRBV11-2 and TRBJ1-1, the complete variable domain is EAGVAQSPRYKIIEKRQSVAFWCNPISGHATLYWYQQILGQGPKLLIQFQNNGVVDDSQLPKDRFSAERLKGVDSTLKIQPAKLEDSAVYLCASSLDLPGFGIGTEAFFGQGTRLTVV.

This clonotype appeared a few times. The rearrangement joins TRBV20-1 to TRBJ1-2; 11 bases align to TRBD1. V lost 2 bases, J lost 5 bases, and 7 bases stayed unmatched. Germline V gives CDR1 DFQATT, CDR2 SNEGSKA (reference sequence). The length of the CDR3 is 15 residues. The CDR3 loop is CSARQGQGARYGYTF. The DNA for the CDR3 is TGCAGTGCTAGACAAGGACAGGGGGCTCGATATGGCTACACCTTC.

At least ten counts were recorded for this clonotype. The rearrangement links TRBV20-1 to TRBJ2-1; tentatively, D is TRBD2 (6 bases). With 5 bases removed from V and 4 bases from J, the gap between germline ends came to 15 bases. The CDR3 is made up of 14 amino acids. Looked up from germline, CDR1 is DFQATT and CDR2 is SNEGSKA (reference sequence). The CDR3 DNA sequence: TGCAGTGCTGCCCTTGGCGGGACTTACAATGAGCAGTTCTTC. This translates into CSAALGGTYNEQFF.

This clonotype was counted many times. DNA for the CDR3: TGTGCCAGCAGTTACACCCCCGGGACAGGGGGCGAAGCTTTCTTT. Protein: CASSYTPGTGGEAFF. This sequence joins TRBV6-6 and TRBJ1-1, with 12 bases aligning to TRBD1. V shed 2 bases, J shed 8 bases, and the junction held 6 bases outside the gene matches. The CDR3 covers 15 residues. Germline V gives CDR1 MNHNY, CDR2 SVGAGI (reference sequence).

This clonotype was seen repeatedly, ten times or more. The chain combines TRBV12-3 or TRBV12-4 with TRBJ1-1, with TRBD1 matching 12 bases. The V gene end was trimmed by 2 bases and the J gene end by 3 bases; junction bases not matched to a gene: 13. The CDR3 length is 19 residues. The DNA of the CDR3 is TGTGCCAGCAGTTTAAGGGACAGGGGGCTTTTTCCAGCGGACACTGAAGCTTTCTTT. Protein product: CASSLRDRGLFPADTEAFF.

V gene TRBV6-1 combines with J gene TRBJ2-3; possible D gene TRBD1, 6 bases. Trimming cost V 6 bases and J 3 bases, with 34 bases left between them. CDR3 size: 21 residues. CDR1 and CDR2 from the germline V gene are MNHNS and SASEGT. CDR3 nucleotides: TGTGCCAGCAGCTATCTCACACCCGTCCAGGGGCGCATTACTCGAACAGATACGCAGTATTTT. Translation gives CASSYLTPVQGRITRTDTQYF.

For the CDR3, the DNA is TGTGCCAGCAGTGAACAGGGGGCGCCTACAGATACGCAGTATTTT. It encodes CASSEQGAPTDTQYF. The V call is TRBV28, the J call TRBJ2-3; 9 bases are shared with TRBD1. CDR1 is MDHEN, CDR2 SYDVKM, per germline. The trim removed 5 bases at V and 3 bases at J, leaving 6 bases unmatched. CDR3 length: 15 residues.